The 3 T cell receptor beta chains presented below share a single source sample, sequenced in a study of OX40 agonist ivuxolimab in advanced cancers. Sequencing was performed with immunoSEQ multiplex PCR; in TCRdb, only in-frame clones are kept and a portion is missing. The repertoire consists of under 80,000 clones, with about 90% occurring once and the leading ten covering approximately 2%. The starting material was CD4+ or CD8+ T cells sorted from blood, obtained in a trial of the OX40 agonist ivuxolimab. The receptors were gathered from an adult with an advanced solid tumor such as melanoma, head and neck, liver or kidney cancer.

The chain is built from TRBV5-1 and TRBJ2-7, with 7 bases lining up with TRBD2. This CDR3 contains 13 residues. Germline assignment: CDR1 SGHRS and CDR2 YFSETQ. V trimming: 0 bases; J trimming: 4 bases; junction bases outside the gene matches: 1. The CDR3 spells CASSLGGGYEQYF. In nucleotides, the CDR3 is TGCGCCAGCAGCTTGGGGGGAGGGTACGAGCAGTACTTC. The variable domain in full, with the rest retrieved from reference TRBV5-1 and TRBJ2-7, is KAGVTQTPRYLIKTRGQQVTLSCSPISGHRSVSWYQQTPGQGLQFLFEYFSETQRNKGNFPGRFSGRQFSNSRSEMNVSTLELGDSALYLCASSLGGGYEQYFGPGTRLTVT.

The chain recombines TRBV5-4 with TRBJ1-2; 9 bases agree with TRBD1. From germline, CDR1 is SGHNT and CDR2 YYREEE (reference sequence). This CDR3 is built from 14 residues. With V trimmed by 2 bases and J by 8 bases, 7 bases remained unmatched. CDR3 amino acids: CASSFDRGYLGYTF. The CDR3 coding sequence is TGTGCCAGCAGCTTCGACAGGGGGTACTTGGGCTACACCTTC.

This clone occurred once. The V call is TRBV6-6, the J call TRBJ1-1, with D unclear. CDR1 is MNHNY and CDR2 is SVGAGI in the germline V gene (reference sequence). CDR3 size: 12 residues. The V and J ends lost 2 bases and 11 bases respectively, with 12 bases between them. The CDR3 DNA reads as TGTGCCAGCAGTTACGAGCGGTATATCGCTTTCTTT. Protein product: CASSYERYIAFF.